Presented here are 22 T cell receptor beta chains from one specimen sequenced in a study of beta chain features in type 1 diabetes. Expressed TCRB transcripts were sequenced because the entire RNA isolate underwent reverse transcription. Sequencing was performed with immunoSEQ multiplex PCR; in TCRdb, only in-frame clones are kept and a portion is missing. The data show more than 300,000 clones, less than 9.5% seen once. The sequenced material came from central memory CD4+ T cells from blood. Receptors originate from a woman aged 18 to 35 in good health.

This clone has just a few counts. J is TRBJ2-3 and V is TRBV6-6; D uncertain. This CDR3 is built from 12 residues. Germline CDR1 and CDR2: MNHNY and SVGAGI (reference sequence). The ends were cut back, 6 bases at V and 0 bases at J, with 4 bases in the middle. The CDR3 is CASRDSTDTQYF. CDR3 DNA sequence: TGTGCCAGCAGGGACAGCACAGATACGCAGTATTTT.

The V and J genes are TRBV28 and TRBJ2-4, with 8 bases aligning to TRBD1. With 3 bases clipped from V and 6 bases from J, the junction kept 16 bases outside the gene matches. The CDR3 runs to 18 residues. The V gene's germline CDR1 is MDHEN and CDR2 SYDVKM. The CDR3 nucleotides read TGTGCCAGCAGTTTCCCAACATGGCGGACAGGGAAGCGAAACATTCAGTACTTC. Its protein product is CASSFPTWRTGKRNIQYF. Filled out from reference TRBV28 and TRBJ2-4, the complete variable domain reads DVKVTQSSRYLVKRTGEKVFLECVQDMDHENMFWYRQDPGLGLRLIYFSYDVKMKEKGDIPEGYSVSREKKERFSLILESASTNQTSMYLCASSFPTWRTGKRNIQYFGAGTRLSVL.

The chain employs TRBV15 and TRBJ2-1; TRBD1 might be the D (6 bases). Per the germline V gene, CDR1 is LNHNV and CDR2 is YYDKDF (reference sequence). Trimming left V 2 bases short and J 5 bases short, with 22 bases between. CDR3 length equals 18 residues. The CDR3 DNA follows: TGTGCCACCAGCAGAATACAGGGACCCGGAATAACACACAATGAGCAGTTCTTC. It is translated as CATSRIQGPGITHNEQFF.

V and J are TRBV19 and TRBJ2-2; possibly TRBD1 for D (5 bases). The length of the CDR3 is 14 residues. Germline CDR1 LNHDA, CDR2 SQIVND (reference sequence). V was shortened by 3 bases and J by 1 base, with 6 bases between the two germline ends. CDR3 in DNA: TGTGCCAGTAGTATCAGGGTGAACACCGGGGAGCTGTTTTTT. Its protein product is CASSIRVNTGELFF.

CDR3 nucleotides: TGCGCCAGCAGCTTGTCCGGGGGCCAGGGGGAGACCCAGTACTTC. Translated, it gives CASSLSGGQGETQYF. The chain couples TRBV5-1 to TRBJ2-5, with D perhaps TRBD1 or TRBD2 (6 bases each). Trimming shortened V by 1 base and J by 5 bases, and 15 bases separated the two germline ends. Germline CDR1 is SGHRS and CDR2 is YFSETQ. CDR3 length equals 15 residues.

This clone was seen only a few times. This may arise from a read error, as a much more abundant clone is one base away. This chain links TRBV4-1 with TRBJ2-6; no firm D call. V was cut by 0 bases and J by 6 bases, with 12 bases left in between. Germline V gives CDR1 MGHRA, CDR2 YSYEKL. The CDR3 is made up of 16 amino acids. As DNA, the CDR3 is TGCGCCAGCAGCCAAGATTGGGCGATAGAGGCCAACGTCCTGACTTTC. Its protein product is CASSQDWAIEANVLTF.

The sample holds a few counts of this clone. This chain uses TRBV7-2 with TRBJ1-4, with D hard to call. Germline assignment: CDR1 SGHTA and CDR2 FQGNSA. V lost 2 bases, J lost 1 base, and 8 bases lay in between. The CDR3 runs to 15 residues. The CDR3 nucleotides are TGTGCCAGCAGCTTAATAGGCCTAACTAATGAAAAACTGTTTTTT. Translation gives CASSLIGLTNEKLFF. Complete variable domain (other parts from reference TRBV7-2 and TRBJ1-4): GAGVSQSPSNKVTEKGKDVELRCDPISGHTALYWYRQSLGQGLEFLIYFQGNSAPDKSGLPSDRFSAERTGGSVSTLTIQRTQQEDSAVYLCASSLIGLTNEKLFFGSGTQLSVL.

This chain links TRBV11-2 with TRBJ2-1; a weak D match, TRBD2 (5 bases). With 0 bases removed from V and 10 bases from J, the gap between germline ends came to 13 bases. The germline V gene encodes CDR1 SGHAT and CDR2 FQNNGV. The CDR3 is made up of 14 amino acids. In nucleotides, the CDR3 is TGTGCCAGCAGCTTAGAACTAGTATCCTTCGAGCAGTTCTTC. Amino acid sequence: CASSLELVSFEQFF.

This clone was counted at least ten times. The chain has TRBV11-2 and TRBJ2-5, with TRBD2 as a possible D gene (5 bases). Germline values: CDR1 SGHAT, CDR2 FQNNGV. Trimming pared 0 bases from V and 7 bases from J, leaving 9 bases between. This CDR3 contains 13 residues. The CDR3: CASSLELAGTQYF. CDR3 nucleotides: TGTGCCAGCAGCTTAGAACTTGCGGGGACCCAGTACTTC.

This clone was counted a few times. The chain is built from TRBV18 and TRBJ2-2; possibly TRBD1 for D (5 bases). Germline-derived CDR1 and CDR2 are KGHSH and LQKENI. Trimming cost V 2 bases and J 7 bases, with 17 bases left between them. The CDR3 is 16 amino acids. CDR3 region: CASSPELGAFGGELFF. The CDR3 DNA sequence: TGTGCCAGCTCACCAGAGCTAGGGGCCTTCGGCGGGGAGCTGTTTTTT.

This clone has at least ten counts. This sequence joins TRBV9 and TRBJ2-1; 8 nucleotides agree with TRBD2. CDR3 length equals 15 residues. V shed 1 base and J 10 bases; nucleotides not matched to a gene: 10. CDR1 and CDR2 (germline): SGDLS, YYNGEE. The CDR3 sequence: CASSVLGTSGNEQFF. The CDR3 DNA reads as TGTGCCAGCAGCGTACTCGGGACTAGTGGCAACGAGCAGTTCTTC.

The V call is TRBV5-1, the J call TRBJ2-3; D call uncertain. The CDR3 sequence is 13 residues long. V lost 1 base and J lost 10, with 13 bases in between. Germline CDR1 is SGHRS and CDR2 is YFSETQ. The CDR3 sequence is CASSLNSLASQYF. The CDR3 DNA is TGCGCCAGCAGCTTGAATAGCCTGGCTTCGCAGTATTTT.

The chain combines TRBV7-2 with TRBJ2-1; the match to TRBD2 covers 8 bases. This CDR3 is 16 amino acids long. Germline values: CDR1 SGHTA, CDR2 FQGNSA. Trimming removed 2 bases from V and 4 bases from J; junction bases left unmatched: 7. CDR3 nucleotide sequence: TGTGCCAGCAGCTTAATTAGTACTAGCGGATACAATGAGCAGTTCTTC. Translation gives CASSLISTSGYNEQFF.

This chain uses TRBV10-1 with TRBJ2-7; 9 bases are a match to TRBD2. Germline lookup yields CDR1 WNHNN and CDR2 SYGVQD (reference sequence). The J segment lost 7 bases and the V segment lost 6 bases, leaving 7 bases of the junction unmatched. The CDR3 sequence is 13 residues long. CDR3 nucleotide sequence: TGCGCCAGCAGCTCTAGCGGGATAGGTGAGCAGTACTTC. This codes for CASSSSGIGEQYF.

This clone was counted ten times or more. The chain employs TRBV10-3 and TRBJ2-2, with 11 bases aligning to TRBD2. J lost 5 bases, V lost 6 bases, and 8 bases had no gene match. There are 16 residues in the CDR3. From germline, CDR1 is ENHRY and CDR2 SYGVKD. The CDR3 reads CAISRTSGRGTGELFF. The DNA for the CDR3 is TGTGCCATCAGCCGTACTAGCGGGAGAGGAACCGGGGAGCTGTTTTTT.

The CDR3, as DNA: TGTGCCAGCACCGATAGCCCAGGGGGGACCTCTGGCTACACCTTC. The encoded protein is CASTDSPGGTSGYTF. This chain uses TRBV28 with TRBJ1-2, with 7 bases matching TRBD1. The CDR3 contains 15 residues. Germline CDR1 reads MDHEN; CDR2 reads SYDVKM. Trimming cost V 7 bases and J 7 bases; bases outside gene matches: 15.

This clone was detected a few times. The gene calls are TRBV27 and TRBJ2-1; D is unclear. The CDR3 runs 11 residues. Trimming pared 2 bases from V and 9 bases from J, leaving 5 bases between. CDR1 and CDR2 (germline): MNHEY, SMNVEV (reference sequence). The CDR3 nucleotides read TGTGCCAGCAGTTTAAAGGGTGAGCAGTTCTTC. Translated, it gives CASSLKGEQFF.

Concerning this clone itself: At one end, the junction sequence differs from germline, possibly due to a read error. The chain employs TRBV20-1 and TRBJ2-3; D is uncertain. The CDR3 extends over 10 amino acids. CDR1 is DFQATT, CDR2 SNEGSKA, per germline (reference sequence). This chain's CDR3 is CRVRTDTQYF. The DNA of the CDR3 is TGTCGGGTTCGCACAGATACGCAGTATTTT.

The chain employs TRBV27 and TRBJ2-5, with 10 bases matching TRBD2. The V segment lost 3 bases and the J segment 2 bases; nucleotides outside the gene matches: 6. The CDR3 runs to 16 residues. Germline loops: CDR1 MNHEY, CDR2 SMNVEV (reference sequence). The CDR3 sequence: CASSLGLASAQETQYF. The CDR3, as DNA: TGTGCCAGCAGTTTGGGACTAGCGAGCGCTCAAGAGACCCAGTACTTC.

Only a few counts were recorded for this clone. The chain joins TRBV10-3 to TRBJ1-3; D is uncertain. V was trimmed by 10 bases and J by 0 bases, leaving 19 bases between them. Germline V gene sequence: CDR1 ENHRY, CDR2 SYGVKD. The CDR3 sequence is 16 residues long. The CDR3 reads CATRSGTLSSGNTIYF. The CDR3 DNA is TGTGCCACCCGTTCGGGAACCTTAAGCTCTGGAAACACCATATATTTT.

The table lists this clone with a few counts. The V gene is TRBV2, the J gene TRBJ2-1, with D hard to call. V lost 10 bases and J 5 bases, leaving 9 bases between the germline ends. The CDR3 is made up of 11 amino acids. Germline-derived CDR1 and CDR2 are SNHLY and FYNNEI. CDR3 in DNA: TGTGCCACCACAATTCACAATGAGCAGTTCTTC. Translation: CATTIHNEQFF.

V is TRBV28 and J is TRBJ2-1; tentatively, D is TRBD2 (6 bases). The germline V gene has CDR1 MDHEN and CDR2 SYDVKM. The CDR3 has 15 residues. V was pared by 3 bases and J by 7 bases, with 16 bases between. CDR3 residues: CASSFVGRDRNEQFF. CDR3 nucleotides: TGTGCCAGCAGTTTCGTGGGGCGGGATAGGAATGAGCAGTTCTTC.